The rows below give T cell receptor beta chains drawn from one sample of a study of blood T cell repertoires in COVID-19. The assay was immunoSEQ multiplex PCR, and TCRdb's table has in-frame clones only and misses some. The data hold around 120,000 clones, with just over 90% observed a single time. Sequenced sample: peripheral blood. The receptors derive from a human donor with active COVID-19. The donor label of this sample is uncertain. CDR3s include the opening cysteine and the closing phenylalanine or tryptophan.

TRBV10-2 | 15 | CASTGTSGGTNEQFF
TRBV6-6 | 15 | CASRRPQASNNEQFF
TRBV6-6 | 15 | CASTTPNRLAHEQYF
TRBV18 | 12 | CASSPNSETQYF
TRBV4-3 | 17 | CASSQDLVRDRVIELFF
TRBV5-1 | 14 | CASSLRDTINEQYF
TRBV6-5 | 14 | CASRDRGFQETQYF
TRBV19 | 15 | CASMDRPYSNQPQHF
TRBV7-2 | 12 | CASSQYQETQYF
TRBV7-3 | 15 | CASSLKAGGADTQYF
TRBV29-1 | 16 | CSGDGQGENYYTEAFF
TRBV4-2 | 14 | CASSLQRGGGELFF
TRBV24-1 | 14 | CATSDTTSMDEQFF
TRBV15 | 15 | CATSRESVAKNIQYF
TRBV5-1 | 15 | CASSQQGAEIYEQYF
TRBV18 | 15 | CASSTGNGGPYEQYF
TRBV13 | 16 | CASRQRTGGMNTEAFF
TRBV5-6 | 13 | CASSLLGTYEQYF
TRBV2 | 14 | CASSEARGNSPLHF
TRBV12-3/TRBV12-4 | 13 | CASNRGAGNTIYF
TRBV4-3 | 19 | CASSLQPRPTGADGNTIYF
TRBV9 | 21 | CASSPSIAVPTSRSSTDTQYF
TRBV7-9 | 15 | CASSPGTGRGYEQYF
TRBV27 | 15 | CASSLGTGYQETQYF
TRBV7-6 | 13 | CASRASSTDTQYF
TRBV9 | 13 | CASSVAGSRELFF
TRBV13 | 17 | CASSRLAGGSSTDTQYF
TRBV28 | 13 | CASSLSGAYGYTF
TRBV5-6 | 14 | CASSLVGTGLGYTF
TRBV27 | 19 | CASSSGRARKGALLYGYTF
TRBV12-3/TRBV12-4 | 13 | CASSHTENTEAFF
TRBV5-4 | 11 | CASSLTGFYTF
TRBV19 | 14 | CASSIHGNTGELFF
TRBV28 | 13 | CASSPGGNTEAFF
TRBV5-1 | 14 | CASSPAGAGYGYTF
TRBV28 | 12 | CASSASGQEDYF
TRBV27 | 14 | CASSSSGAQETQYF
TRBV6-4 | 16 | CASSASSGGSYNEQFF
TRBV10-2 | 17 | CASREKRGGLHTDTQYF
TRBV6-5 | 15 | CASSHRSGGGTEAFF
TRBV20-1 | 14 | CSASVAGGGETQYF
TRBV7-8 | 15 | CASSFGGGHSYEQYF
TRBV27 | 15 | CASTPTGKVGSPLHF
TRBV5-1 | 15 | CASSLQRRGDYEQYF
TRBV1 | 16 | CTSSHGLAGKENEQYF
TRBV9 | 14 | CASSPEGMNTEAFF
TRBV7-2 | 11 | CASSTEDEQFF
TRBV6-2/TRBV6-3 | 18 | CASSGHLGLAVNTGELFF
TRBV4-2 | 16 | CASSPEGGGAAYEQYF
TRBV11-1 | 14 | CASSSSGGGDTQYF
TRBV12-3/TRBV12-4 | 11 | CASSFGRGYTF
TRBV19 | 15 | CASSTARATNEKLFF